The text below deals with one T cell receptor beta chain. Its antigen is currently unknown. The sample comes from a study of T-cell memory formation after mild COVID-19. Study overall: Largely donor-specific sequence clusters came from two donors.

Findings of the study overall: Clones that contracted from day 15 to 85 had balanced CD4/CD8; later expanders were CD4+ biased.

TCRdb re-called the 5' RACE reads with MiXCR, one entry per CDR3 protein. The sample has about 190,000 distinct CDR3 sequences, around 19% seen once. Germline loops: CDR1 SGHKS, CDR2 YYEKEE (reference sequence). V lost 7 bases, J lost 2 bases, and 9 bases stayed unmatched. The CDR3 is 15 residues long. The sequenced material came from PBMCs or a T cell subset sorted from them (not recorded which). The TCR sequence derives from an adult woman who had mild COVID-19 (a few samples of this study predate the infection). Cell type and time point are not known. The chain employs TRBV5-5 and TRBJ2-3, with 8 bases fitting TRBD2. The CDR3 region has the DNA TGTGCCAGCGGAATAGCGGGGTTGCTCACAGATACGCAGTATTTT. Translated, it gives CASGIAGLLTDTQYF.